The T cell receptor (beta chain) under discussion was sequenced for a study of cytomegalovirus exposure and HLA in healthy donors. Study context: Around 85 million unique TCR sequences came from HLA-typed donors in an early release. Notes on the study in general: High specificity and sensitivity for cytomegalovirus status were reported for the classifier. Generally TCR sequences proved uncommon, though certain public TCRs appeared in numerous donors.

With V trimmed by 6 bases and J by 4 bases, 6 bases remained unmatched. Germline loops: CDR1 SGHTA, CDR2 FQGTGA. This CDR3 region has 15 residues. Concerning this clone itself: Its cognate antigen is unknown.

PCR amplification relied on 60 Vbeta primers (plus 13 Jbeta primers). The data were produced by immunoSEQ multiplex PCR, yet TCRdb's version contains in-frame clones alone and is incomplete. This sample has under 250,000 clones; almost 80% occur once, and the top ten carry 1.5% to 2%. J is TRBJ2-1 and V is TRBV7-3; 10 bases are a match to TRBD2. The sequence was collected from a male donor in good health and CMV-seronegative. Sequencing was done on a sample of PBMCs. CDR3 nucleotide sequence: TGTGCCAGCAGGCGGACTAGCGGTGATTACAATGAGCAGTTCTTC. Residues: CASRRTSGDYNEQFF.